Listed here are 2 T cell receptor beta chains from one sample, sequenced in a study of shared clonotypes between healthy human individuals. Using immunoSEQ multiplex PCR, the repertoire was profiled, and TCRdb retains in-frame clones only, with some absent. The data show 2 million to 2.5 million clones, 85% to 95% seen once. Sequences were obtained from naive CD4+ T cells from PBMCs. As to subset: CD45RA+ positively selected. The receptors shown here come from a man younger than 30 in good health. Some clones in this sample may be carry-over from other donors' samples.

The chain employs TRBV7-8 and TRBJ2-7; D not resolved. V lost 0 bases, J lost 1 base, and 7 bases lay in between. Germline V gene data show CDR1 as SGHVS and CDR2 as FQNEAQ. This CDR3 is 14 amino acids long. DNA for the CDR3: TGTGCCAGCAGCTTAGCGACCTTTTCCTACGAGCAGTACTTC. Translating it yields CASSLATFSYEQYF. Variable domain in full (rest from reference TRBV7-8 and TRBJ2-7): GAGVSQSPRYKVAKRGQDVALRCDPISGHVSLFWYQQALGQGPEFLTYFQNEAQLDKSGLPSDRFFAERPEGSVSTLKIQRTQQEDSAVYLCASSLATFSYEQYFGPGTRLTVT.

This chain uses TRBV19 with TRBJ2-1, with D tentatively TRBD1 (5 bases). In germline, CDR1 is LNHDA, CDR2 SQIVND (reference sequence). V lost 6 bases and J lost 6, with 18 bases in between. The CDR3 sequence is 15 residues long. The CDR3 region has the DNA TGTGCCAGTAGATCAGGGTCACTCATTCTCAATGAGCAGTTCTTC. Residues: CASRSGSLILNEQFF.